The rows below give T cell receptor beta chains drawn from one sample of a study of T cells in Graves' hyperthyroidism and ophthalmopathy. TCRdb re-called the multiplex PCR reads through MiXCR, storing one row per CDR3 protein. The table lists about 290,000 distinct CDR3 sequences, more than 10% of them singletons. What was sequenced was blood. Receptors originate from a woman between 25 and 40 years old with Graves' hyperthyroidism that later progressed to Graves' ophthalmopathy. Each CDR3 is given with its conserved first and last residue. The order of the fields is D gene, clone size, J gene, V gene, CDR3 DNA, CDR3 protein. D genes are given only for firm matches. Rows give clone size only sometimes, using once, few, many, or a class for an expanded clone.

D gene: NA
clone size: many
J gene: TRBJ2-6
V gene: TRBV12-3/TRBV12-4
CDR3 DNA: TGTGCCAGCAGACGAGGAGGCGGTGGGGCCAACGTCCTGACTTTC
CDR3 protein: CASRRGGGGANVLTF

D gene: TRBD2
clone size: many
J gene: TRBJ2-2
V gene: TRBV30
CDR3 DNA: TGTGCCTGGAGTGTAGGCCTAGCGGGACGGGAGCTGTTTTTT
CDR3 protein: CAWSVGLAGRELFF

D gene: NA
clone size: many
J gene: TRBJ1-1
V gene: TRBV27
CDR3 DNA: TGTGCCAGCAGTTGGGGTAGCAACACTGAAGCTTTCTTT
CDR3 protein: CASSWGSNTEAFF

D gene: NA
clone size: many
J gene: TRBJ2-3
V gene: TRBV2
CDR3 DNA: TGTGCCAGCAGTGCATACCGGGCAGCGTCGGATACGCAGTATTTT
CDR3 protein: CASSAYRAASDTQYF

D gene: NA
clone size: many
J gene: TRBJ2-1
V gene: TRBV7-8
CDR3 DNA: TGTGCCAGCGAGGGGCTAACCAATGAGCAGTTCTTC
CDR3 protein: CASEGLTNEQFF

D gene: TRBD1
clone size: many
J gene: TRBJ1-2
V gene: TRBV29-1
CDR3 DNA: TGCAGCGCAACACAGGGGACAGCTAACTATGGCTACACCTTC
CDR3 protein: CSATQGTANYGYTF

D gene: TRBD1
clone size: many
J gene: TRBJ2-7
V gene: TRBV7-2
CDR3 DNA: TGTGCCAGCAGCGTCGACAGGGCGGAGGAGCAGTACTTC
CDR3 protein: CASSVDRAEEQYF

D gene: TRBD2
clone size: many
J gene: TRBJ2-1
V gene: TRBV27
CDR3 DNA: TGTGCCAGCAGGCTTGCGGGAGGTTATAATGAGCAGTTCTTC
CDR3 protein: CASRLAGGYNEQFF

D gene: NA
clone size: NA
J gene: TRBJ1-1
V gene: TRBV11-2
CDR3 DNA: TGTGCCAGCAGTCTTGGGACGGAACAGGGAGCTTTCTTT
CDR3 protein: CASSLGTEQGAFF

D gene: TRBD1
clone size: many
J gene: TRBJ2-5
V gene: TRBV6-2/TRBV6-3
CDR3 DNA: TGTGCCAGCAGTTACACCGGGACAGGGGAATCGTTCGAGACCCAGTACTTC
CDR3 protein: CASSYTGTGESFETQYF

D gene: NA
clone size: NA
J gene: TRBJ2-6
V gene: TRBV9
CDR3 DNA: TGTGCCAGCGCTTCCTGGGCCGGGGCCAACGTCCTGACTTTC
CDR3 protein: CASASWAGANVLTF

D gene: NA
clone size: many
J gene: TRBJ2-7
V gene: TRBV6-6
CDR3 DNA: TGTGCCAGCAGTTACTCGACGAGTCAGGGGGGCCTCTCCTACGAGCAGTACTTC
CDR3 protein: CASSYSTSQGGLSYEQYF

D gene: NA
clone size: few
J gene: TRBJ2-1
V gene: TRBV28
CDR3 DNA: TGTGCCAGCAGTTTGTCCGGGCCTAAGAAGCAGTTCTTC
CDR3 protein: CASSLSGPKKQFF

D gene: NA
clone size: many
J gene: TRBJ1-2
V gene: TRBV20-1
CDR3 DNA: TGCAGTCTCCTTTCGGCATGGGTGCCGGAGGGGAATGGCTACACCTTC
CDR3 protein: CSLLSAWVPEGNGYTF

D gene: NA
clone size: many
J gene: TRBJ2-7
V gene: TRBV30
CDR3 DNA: TGTGCCTGGAGTGTTCTGGGGGGCGAGCAGTACTTC
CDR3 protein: CAWSVLGGEQYF

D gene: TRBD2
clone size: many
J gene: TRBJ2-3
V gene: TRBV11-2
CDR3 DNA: TGTGCCAGCAGCCGGACTAGCGGGAGAAATCTAATGACAGATACGCAGTATTTT
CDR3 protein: CASSRTSGRNLMTDTQYF

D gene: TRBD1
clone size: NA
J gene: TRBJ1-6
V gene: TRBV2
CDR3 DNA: TGTGCCAGCAGGTCCGGTGGGTGGGACAGCCATAATTCACCCCTCCACTTT
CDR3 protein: CASRSGGWDSHNSPLHF

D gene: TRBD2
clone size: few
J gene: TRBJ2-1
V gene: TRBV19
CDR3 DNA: TGTGCCAGTAGTACTAGCGGGAGGATTGACCCCAACAATGAGCAGTTCTTC
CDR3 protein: CASSTSGRIDPNNEQFF

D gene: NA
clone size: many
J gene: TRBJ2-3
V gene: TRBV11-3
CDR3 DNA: TGTGCCAGCAGCTTAACTACGGGGGGCCTCGATACGCAGTATTTT
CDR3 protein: CASSLTTGGLDTQYF

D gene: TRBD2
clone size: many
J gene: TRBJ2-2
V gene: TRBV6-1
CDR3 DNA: TGTGCCAGCAGTACCAGGACTAGTCCACGCACCGGGGAGCTGTTTTTT
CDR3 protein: CASSTRTSPRTGELFF

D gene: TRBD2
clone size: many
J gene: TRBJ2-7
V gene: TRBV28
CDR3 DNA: TGTGCCAGCCGCGGGGGAGCGGGACCTTACGAGCAGTACTTC
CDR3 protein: CASRGGAGPYEQYF

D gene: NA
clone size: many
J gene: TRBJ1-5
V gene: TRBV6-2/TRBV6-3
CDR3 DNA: TGTGCCAGCAGTTACGAAGGTGTTTATAGCAATCAGCCCCAGCATTTT
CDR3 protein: CASSYEGVYSNQPQHF

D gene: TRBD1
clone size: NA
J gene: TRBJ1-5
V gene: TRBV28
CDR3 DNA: TGTGCCAGCAGGGGACAGGGGCCCTATCAGCCCCAGCATTTT
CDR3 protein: CASRGQGPYQPQHF

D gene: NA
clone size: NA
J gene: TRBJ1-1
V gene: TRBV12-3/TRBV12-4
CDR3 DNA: TGTGCCAGCAACGCGTTAGGGGAGTACGTCCTCAACACTGAAGCTTTCTTT
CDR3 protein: CASNALGEYVLNTEAFF

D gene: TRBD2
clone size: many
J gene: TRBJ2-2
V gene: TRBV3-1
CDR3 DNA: TGTGCCAGCAGCCTCGGGACTATTAACACCGGGGAGCTGTTTTTT
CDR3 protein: CASSLGTINTGELFF

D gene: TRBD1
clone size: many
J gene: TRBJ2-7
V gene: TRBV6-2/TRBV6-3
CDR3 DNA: TGTGCCACCCTGTCGGGACAGGGGGCCTACGAGCAGTACTTC
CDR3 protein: CATLSGQGAYEQYF

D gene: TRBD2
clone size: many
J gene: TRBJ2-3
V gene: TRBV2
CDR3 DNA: TGTGCCAGCAGTGAAGGGACTAGCAGCACAGATACGCAGTATTTT
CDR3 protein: CASSEGTSSTDTQYF

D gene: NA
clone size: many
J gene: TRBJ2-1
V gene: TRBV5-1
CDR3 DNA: TGCGCCAGCAGCTTGTCCGGGGGGCATGAGCAGTTCTTC
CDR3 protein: CASSLSGGHEQFF

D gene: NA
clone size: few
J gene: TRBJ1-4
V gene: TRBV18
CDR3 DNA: TGTGCCAGCTCACCCAAGGCGATTCGAGATGAAAAACTGTTTTTT
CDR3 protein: CASSPKAIRDEKLFF

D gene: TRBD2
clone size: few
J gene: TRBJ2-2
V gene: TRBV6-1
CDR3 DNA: TGTGCCAGCACGGGGGGGAGTTCGGTCGGGGAGCTGTTTTTT
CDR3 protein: CASTGGSSVGELFF

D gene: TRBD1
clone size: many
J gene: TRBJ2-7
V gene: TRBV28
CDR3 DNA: TGTGCCAGCAGTTCGTTAGGGACAGGGGGGGACGAGCAGTACTTC
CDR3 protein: CASSSLGTGGDEQYF

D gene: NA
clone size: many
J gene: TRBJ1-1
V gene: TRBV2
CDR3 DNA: TGTGCCACCCTGACAGTGAACACTGAAGCTTTCTTT
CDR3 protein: CATLTVNTEAFF

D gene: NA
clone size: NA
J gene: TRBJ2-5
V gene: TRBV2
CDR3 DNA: TGTGCCAGCAATCGACCCTTGGAGGAGACCCAGTACTTC
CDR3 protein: CASNRPLEETQYF

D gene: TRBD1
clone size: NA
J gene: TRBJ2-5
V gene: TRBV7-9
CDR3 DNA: TGTGCCAGCAGCTCGATCCAGGGGGCGGGAGAGACCCAGTACTTC
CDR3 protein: CASSSIQGAGETQYF

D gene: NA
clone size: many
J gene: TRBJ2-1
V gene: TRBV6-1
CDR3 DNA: TGTGCCAGCAGCCGGGCGGATAGCTCCTACAATGAGCAGTTCTTC
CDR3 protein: CASSRADSSYNEQFF

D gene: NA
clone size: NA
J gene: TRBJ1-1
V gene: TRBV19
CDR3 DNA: TGTGCCAGTAGTATGTGGGAGAACACTGAAGCTTTCTTT
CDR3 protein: CASSMWENTEAFF

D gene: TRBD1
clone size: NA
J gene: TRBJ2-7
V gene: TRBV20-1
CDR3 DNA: TGCAGTGCTCTTTCGGGACAGACCTACGAGCAGTACTTC
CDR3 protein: CSALSGQTYEQYF

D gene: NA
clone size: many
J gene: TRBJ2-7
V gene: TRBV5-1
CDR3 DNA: TGCGCCAGCAGCTTCGACGCGCGGTACGAGCAGTACTTC
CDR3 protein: CASSFDARYEQYF

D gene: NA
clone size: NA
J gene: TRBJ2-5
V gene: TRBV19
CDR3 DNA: TGTGCCAGTAGTTCCGGGGGCATCCAAGAGGCCCAGTACTTC
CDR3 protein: CASSSGGIQEAQYF

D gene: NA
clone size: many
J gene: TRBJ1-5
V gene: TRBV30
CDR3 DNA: TGTGCCTGGAGTGTAGGGGGGGGACAGCCCCAGCATTTT
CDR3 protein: CAWSVGGGQPQHF

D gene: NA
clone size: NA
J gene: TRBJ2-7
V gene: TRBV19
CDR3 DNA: TGTGCCAGTAGTATGGTTACAGGGAGTACCTACGAGCAGTACTTC
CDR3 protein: CASSMVTGSTYEQYF

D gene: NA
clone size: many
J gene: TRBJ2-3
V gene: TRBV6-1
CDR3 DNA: TGTGCCAGTGGCCCTCTAGCTCCCACAGATACGCAGTATTTT
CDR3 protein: CASGPLAPTDTQYF

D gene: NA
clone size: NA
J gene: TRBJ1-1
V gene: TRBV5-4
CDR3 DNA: TGTGCCAGCACCGTGGCGGGGTGGGCTGAAGCTTTCTTT
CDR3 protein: CASTVAGWAEAFF

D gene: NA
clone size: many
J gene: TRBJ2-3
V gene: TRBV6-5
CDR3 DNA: TGTGCCAGCAGTTACGTGGGAGCCGGTGATACGCAGTATTTT
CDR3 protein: CASSYVGAGDTQYF

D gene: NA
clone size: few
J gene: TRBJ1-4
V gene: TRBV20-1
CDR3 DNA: TGCAGTGCTAGAGAGTTCGCAGATGAAAAACTGTTTTTT
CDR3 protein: CSAREFADEKLFF

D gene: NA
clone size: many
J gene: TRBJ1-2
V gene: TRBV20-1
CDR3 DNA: TGCAGTGCTACCCTCGGACAGAGGATCACCTTC
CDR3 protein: CSATLGQRITF

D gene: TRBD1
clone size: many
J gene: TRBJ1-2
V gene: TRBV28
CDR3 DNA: TGTGCCAGCAGTTTCCCCCGGACAGGATTTTATGGCTACACCTTC
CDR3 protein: CASSFPRTGFYGYTF

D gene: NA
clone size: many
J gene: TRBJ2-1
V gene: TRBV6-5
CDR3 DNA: TGTGCCAGCAGTTACGGTCCAACTGAGAAGCAGTTCTTC
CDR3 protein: CASSYGPTEKQFF

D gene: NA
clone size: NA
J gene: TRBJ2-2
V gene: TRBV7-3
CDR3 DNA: TGTGCCAGCAGCTTAATTTCCGGGATGATATCCGGGGAGCTGTTTTTT
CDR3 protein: CASSLISGMISGELFF

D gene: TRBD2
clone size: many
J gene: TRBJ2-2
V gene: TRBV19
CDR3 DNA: TGTGCCAGTAGACCGACTAGCGCGAACACCGGGGAGCTGTTTTTT
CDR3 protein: CASRPTSANTGELFF

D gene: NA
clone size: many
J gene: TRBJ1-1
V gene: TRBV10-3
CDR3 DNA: TGTGCCATCAGTGAGGACACTGAAGCTTTCTTT
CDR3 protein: CAISEDTEAFF

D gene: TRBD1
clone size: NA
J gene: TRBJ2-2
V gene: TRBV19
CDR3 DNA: TGTGCCAGTAGTATGGGGACAGGGTTGGGCGGGGAGCTGTTTTTT
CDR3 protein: CASSMGTGLGGELFF